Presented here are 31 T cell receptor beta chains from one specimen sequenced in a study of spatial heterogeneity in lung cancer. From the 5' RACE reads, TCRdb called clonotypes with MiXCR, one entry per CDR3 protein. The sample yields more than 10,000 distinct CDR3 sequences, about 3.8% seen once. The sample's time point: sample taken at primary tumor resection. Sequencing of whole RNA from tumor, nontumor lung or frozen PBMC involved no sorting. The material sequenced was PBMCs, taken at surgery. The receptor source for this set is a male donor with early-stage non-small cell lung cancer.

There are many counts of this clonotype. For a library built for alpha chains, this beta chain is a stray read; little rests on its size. Here the CDR3 reads CASSLGTASSLNYGYTF. The DNA for the CDR3 is TGTGCCAGCAGCTTAGGGACAGCCTCTTCGCTCAACTATGGCTACACCTTC. This chain links TRBV7-9 with TRBJ1-2, with TRBD1 as a possible D gene (6 bases). This CDR3 is 17 amino acids long. Germline CDR1 SEHNR, CDR2 FQNEAQ (reference sequence). With 1 base removed from V and 2 bases from J, the gap between germline ends came to 17 bases.

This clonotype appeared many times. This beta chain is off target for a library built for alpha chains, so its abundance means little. The CDR3 region has the DNA TGCAGTGCTAGAGATCTCGACAGGGGGTATGAAAAACTGTTTTTT. Amino acids: CSARDLDRGYEKLFF. The chain joins TRBV20-1 to TRBJ1-4, with 9 bases that match TRBD1. The CDR3 length is 15 residues. From germline, CDR1 is DFQATT and CDR2 SNEGSKA (reference sequence). J gave up 6 bases and V 0 bases, and 5 bases lay outside the gene matches.

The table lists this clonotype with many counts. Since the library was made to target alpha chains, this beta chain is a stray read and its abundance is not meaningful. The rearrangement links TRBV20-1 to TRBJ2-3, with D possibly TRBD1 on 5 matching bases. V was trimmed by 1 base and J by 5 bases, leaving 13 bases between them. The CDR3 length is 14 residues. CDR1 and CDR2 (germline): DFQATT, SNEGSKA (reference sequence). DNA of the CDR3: TGCAGTGCTAGAGGTGGGGCGCATGGAGATACGCAGTATTTT. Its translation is CSARGGAHGDTQYF.

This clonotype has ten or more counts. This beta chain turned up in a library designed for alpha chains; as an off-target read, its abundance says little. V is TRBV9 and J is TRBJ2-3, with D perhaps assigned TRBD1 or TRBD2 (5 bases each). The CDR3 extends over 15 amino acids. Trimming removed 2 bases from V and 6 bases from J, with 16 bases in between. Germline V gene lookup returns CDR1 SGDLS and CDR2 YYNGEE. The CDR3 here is CASSVTPGPPDTQYF. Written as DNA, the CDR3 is TGTGCCAGCAGCGTTACTCCGGGACCCCCGGATACGCAGTATTTT.

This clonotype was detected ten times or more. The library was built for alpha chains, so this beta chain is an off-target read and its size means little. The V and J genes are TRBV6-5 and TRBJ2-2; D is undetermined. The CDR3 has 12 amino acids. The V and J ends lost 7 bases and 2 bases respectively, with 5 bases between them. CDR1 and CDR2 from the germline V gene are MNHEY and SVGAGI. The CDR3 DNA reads TGTGCCAGCACGGCCAACACCGGGGAGCTGTTTTTT. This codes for CASTANTGELFF.

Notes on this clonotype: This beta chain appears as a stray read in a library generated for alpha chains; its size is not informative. CDR3 protein: CSASPSGGLTRYNEQFF. In DNA, the CDR3 is TGCAGTGCTAGTCCTAGCGGGGGGCTGACCCGGTACAATGAGCAGTTCTTC. This chain uses TRBV20-1 with TRBJ2-1; 11 nucleotides line up with TRBD2. V trimming: 3 bases; J trimming: 4 bases; junction bases outside the gene matches: 11. The CDR3 spans 17 residues. CDR1 DFQATT and CDR2 SNEGSKA come from the germline V gene (reference sequence).

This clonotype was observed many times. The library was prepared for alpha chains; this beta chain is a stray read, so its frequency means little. The CDR3 here is CASSLAESQGHTIYF. CDR3 DNA: TGTGCCAGCAGCTTAGCGGAGTCACAGGGGCACACCATATATTTT. The chain employs TRBV7-8 and TRBJ1-3; 7 bases map to TRBD1. The CDR3 length is 15 residues. Germline CDR1 SGHVS, CDR2 FQNEAQ. J gave up 8 bases and V 0 bases, and 7 bases lay outside the gene matches.

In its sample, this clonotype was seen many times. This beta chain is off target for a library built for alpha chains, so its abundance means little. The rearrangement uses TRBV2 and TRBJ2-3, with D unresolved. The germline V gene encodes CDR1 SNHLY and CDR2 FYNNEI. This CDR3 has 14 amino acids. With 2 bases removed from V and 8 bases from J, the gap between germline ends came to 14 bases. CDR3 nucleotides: TGTGCCAGCAGTGAAACGACGGCAGCCACTACGCAGTATTTT. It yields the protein CASSETTAATTQYF.

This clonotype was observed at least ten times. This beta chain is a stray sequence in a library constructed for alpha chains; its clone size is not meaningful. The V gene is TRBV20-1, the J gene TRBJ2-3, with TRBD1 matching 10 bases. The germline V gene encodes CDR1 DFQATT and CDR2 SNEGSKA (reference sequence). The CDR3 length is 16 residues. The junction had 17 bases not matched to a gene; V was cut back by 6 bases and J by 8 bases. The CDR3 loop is CSASSAQGQGSVTQYF. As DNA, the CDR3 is TGCAGTGCGAGCTCCGCTCAGGGACAGGGGAGTGTTACGCAGTATTTT.

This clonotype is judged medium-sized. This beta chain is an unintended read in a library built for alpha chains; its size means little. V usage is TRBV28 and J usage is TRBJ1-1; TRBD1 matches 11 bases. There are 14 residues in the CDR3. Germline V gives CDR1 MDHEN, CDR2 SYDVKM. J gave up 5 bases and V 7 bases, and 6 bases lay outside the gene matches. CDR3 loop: CASTLDRGRTEAFF. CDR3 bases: TGTGCCAGCACTTTGGACAGGGGGCGGACTGAAGCTTTCTTT.

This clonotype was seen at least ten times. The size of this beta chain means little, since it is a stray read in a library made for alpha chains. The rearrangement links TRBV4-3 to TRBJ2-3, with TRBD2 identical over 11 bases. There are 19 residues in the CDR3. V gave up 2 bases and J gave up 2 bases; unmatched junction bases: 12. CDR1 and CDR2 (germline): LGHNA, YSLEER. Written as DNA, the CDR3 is TGCGCCAGCAGCCAATACCCGGGACTAGCGGAGGGGGACACAGATACGCAGTATTTT. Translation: CASSQYPGLAEGDTDTQYF.

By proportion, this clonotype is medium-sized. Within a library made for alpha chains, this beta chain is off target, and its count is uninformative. CDR3 amino acids: CASSPRGQGADEQYF. The CDR3 region has the DNA TGCGCCAGCAGCCCCCGGGGACAGGGGGCCGACGAGCAGTACTTC. The chain joins TRBV4-3 to TRBJ2-7; TRBD1 aligns across 12 bases. This CDR3 has 15 amino acids. Germline lookup yields CDR1 LGHNA and CDR2 YSLEER. Trimming at V came to 4 bases and at J to 5 bases, leaving 6 bases not matched to a gene.

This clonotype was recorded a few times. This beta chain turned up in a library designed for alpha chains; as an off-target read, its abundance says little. The CDR3 bases are TGTGCCAGTACGGTCTGGGGACAGGACAATCAGCCCCAGCATTTT. Residues: CASTVWGQDNQPQHF. V gene TRBV19 combines with J gene TRBJ1-5; 8 bases align to TRBD1. V shed 7 bases, J shed 3 bases, and the junction held 8 bases outside the gene matches. CDR1 LNHDA and CDR2 SQIVND come from the germline V gene (reference sequence). CDR3 length: 15 amino acids.

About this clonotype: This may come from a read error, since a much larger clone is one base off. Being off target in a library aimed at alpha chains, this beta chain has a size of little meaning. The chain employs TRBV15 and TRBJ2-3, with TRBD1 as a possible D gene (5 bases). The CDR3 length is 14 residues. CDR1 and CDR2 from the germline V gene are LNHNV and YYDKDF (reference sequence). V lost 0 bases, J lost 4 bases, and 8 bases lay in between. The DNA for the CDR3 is TGTGCCACCAGCAGAGATAGGGGCTCAGATACGCAGTATTTT. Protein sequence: CATSRDRGSDTQYF.

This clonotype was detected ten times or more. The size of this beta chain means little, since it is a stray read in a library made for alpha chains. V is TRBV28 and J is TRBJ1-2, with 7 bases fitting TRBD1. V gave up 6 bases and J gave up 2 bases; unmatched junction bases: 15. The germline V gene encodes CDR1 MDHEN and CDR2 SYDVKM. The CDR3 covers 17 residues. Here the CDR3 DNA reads TGTGCCAGCAGACCCCGACAAGGGACAGCTCCCAACTATGGCTACACCTTC. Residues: CASRPRQGTAPNYGYTF.

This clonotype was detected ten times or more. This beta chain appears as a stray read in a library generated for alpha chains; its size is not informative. The CDR3 protein is CASRGDTEAFF. Written as DNA, the CDR3 is TGCGCCAGCAGGGGGGACACTGAAGCTTTCTTT. The chain employs TRBV5-1 and TRBJ1-1, with a tentative D call TRBD1 (5 bases). Germline lookup yields CDR1 SGHRS and CDR2 YFSETQ. The V end was cut by 5 bases, the J end by 3 bases, with 5 bases between. The CDR3 runs to 11 residues. Supplemented by reference TRBV5-1 and TRBJ1-1, the full variable domain reads KAGVTQTPRYLIKTRGQQVTLSCSPISGHRSVSWYQQTPGQGLQFLFEYFSETQRNKGNFPGRFSGRQFSNSRSEMNVSTLELGDSALYLCASRGDTEAFFGQGTRLTVV.

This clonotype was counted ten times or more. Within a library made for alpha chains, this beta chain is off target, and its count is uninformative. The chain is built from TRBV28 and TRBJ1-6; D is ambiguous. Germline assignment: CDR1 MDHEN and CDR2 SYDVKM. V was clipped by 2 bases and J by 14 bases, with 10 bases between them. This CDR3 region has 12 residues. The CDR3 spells CASSLPGGTLHF. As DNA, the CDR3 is TGTGCCAGCAGTTTACCCGGAGGGACCCTCCACTTT.

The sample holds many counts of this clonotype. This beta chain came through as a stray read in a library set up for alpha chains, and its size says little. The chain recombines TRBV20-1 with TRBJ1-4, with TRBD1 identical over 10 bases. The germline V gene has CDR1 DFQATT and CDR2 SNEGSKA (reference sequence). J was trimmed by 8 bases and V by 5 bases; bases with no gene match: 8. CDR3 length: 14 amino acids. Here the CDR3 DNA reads TGCAGTGCTTCCAAGACAGGGGGCGACGAAAAACTGTTTTTT. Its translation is CSASKTGGDEKLFF.

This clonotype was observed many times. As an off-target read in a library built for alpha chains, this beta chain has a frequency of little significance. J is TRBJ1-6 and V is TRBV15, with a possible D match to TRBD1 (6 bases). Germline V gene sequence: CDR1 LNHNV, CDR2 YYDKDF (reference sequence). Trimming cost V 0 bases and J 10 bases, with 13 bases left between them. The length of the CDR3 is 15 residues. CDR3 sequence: CATSRDNRGRSPLHF. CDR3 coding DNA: TGTGCCACCAGCAGAGATAACCGGGGGCGATCACCCCTCCACTTT.

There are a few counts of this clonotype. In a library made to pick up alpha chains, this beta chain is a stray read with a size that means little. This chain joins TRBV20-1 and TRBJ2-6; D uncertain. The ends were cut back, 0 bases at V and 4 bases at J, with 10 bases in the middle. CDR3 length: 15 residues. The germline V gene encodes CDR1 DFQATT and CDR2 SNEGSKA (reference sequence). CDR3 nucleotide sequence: TGCAGTGCTAGAGATACGAGTTCCGGGGCCAACGTCCTGACTTTC. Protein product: CSARDTSSGANVLTF.

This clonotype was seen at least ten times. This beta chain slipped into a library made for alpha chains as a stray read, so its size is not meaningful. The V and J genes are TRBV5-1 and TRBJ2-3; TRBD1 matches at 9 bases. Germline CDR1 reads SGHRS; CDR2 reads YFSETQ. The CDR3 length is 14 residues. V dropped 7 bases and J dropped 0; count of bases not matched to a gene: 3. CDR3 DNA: TGCGCCAGCTCCGGACAGGGGAGCACAGATACGCAGTATTTT. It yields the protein CASSGQGSTDTQYF.

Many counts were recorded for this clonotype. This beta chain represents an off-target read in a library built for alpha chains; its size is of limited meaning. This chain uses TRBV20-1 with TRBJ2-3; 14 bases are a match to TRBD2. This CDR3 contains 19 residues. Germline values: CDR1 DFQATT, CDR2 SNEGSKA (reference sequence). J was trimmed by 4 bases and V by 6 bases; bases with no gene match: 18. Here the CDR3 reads CSALFQTSGRALRADTQYF. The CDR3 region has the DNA TGCAGTGCCCTATTTCAGACTAGCGGGAGGGCCCTCCGGGCAGATACGCAGTATTTT.

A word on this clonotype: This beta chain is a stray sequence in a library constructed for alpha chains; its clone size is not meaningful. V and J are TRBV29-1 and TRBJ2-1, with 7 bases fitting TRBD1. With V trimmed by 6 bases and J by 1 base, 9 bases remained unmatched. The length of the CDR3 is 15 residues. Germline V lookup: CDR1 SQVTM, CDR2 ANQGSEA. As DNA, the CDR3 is TGCAGCGTAGTAGGGGACAGCGGTTCCTACAATGAGCAGTTCTTC. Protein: CSVVGDSGSYNEQFF.

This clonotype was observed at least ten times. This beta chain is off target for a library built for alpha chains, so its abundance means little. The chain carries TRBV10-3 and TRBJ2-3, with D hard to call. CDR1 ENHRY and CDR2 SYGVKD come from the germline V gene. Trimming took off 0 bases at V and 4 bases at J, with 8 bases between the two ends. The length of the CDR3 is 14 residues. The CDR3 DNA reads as TGTGCCATCAGTGAGTCCACAGACGCAGATACGCAGTATTTT. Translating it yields CAISESTDADTQYF.

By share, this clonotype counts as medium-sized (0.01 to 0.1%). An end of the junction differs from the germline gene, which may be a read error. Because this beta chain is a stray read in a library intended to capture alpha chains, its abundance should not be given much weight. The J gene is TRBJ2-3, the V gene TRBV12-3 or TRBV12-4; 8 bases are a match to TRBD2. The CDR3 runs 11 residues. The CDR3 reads CASSSTGGPNF. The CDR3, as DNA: TGTGCCAGCAGTTCGACGGGAGGGCCGAATTTT.

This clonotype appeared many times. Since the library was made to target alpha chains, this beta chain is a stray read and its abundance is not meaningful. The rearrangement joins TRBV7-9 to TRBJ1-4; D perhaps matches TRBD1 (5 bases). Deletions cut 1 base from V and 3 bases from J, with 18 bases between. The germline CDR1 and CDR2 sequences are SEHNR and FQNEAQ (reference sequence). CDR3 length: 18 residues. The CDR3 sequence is CASSLEAVRGRPNEKLFF. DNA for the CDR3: TGTGCCAGCAGCTTAGAGGCGGTACGGGGACGGCCTAATGAAAAACTGTTTTTT.

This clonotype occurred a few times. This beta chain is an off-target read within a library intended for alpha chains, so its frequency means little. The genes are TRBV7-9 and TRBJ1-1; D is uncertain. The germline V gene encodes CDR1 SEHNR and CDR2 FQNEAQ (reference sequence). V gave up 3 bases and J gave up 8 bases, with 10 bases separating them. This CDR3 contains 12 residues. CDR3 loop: CASSFLTREAFF. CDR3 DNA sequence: TGTGCCAGCAGCTTCTTGACCCGAGAAGCTTTCTTT.

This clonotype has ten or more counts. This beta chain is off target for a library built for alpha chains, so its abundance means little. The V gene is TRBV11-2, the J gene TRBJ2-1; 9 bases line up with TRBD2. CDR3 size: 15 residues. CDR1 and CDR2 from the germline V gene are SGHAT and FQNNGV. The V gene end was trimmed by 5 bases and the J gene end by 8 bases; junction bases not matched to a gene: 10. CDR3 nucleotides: TGTGCCAGCAGCCCCAGGGGAGCGGGAGGATATGAGCAGTTCTTC. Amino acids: CASSPRGAGGYEQFF.

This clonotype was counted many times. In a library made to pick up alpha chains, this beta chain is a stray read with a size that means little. Here the CDR3 reads CASSYRGKGDTQYF. The CDR3 DNA follows: TGTGCCAGCAGTTACCGGGGGAAGGGGGATACGCAGTATTTT. V usage is TRBV6-6 and J usage is TRBJ2-3, with a tentative D call TRBD2 (6 bases). CDR1 MNHNY and CDR2 SVGAGI come from the germline V gene (reference sequence). The CDR3 consists of 14 residues. V shed 2 bases and J shed 6 bases, with 12 bases lying between them.

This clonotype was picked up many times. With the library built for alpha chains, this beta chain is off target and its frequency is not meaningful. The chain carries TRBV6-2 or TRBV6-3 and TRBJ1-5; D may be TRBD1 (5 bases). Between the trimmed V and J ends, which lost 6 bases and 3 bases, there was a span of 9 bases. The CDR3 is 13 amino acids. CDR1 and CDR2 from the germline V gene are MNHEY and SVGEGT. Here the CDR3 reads CASRGGFNQPQHF. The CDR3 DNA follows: TGTGCCAGCAGGGGGGGATTCAATCAGCCCCAGCATTTT.

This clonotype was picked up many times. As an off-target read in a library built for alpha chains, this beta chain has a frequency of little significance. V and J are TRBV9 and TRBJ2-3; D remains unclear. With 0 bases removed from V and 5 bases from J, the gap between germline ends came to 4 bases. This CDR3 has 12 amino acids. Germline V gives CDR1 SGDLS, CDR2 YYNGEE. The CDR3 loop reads CASSVDEDTQYF. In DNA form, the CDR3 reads TGTGCCAGCAGCGTAGATGAAGATACGCAGTATTTT.